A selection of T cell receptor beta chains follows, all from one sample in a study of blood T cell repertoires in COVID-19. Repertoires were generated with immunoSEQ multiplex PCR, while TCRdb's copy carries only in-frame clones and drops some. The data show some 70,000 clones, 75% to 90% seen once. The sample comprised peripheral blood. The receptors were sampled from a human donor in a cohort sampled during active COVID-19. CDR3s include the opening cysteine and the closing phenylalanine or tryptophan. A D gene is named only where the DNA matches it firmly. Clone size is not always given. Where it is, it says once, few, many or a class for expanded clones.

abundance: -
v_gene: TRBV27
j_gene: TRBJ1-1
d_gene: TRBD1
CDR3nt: TGTGCCAGCAGTCAACAGGGGGCGGGGAACACTGAAGCTTTCTTT
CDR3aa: CASSQQGAGNTEAFF

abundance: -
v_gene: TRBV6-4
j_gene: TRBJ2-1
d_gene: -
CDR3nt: TGTGCCAGCAGTGACGCAGGGGAAGCTTACAATGAGCAGTTCTTC
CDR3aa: CASSDAGEAYNEQFF

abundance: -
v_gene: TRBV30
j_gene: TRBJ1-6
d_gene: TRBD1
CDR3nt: TGTGCCTGGAAGACAGGGGGAACCTATAATTCACCCCTCCACTTT
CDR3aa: CAWKTGGTYNSPLHF

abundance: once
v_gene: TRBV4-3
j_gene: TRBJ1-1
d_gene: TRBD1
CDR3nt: TGCGCCAGCAGCGAAGGAGGGACAGGGGGGAAGAACACTGAAGCTTTCTTT
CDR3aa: CASSEGGTGGKNTEAFF

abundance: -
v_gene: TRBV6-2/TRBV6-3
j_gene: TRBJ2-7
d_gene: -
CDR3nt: TGTGCCAGCAGTTACGTCGGGAGTATCGCCTACGAGCAGTACTTC
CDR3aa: CASSYVGSIAYEQYF

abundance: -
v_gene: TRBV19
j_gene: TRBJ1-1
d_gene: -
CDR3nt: TGTGCCAGTAGTATTGCGGGGCGGAACACTGAAGCTTTCTTT
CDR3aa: CASSIAGRNTEAFF

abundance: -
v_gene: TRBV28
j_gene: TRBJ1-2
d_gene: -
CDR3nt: TGTGCCAGCAGTTTCCAGAGCTCTCGGGAGATACTCTATGGCTACACCTTC
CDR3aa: CASSFQSSREILYGYTF

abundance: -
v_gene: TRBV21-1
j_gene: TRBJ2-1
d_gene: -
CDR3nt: TGTGCCAGCAGCAAAAGTGGTAGCGGGAGCAATGAGCAGTTCTTC
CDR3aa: CASSKSGSGSNEQFF

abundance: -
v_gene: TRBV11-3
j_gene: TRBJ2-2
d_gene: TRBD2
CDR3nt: TGTGCCAGCAGCTTAGCCGCTAGCGGGAGGGCCGGGGAGCTGTTTTTT
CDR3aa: CASSLAASGRAGELFF

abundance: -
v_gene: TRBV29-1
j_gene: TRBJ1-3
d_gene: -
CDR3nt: TGCAGCGTTGAGGCAGGGGGAAACACCATATATTTT
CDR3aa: CSVEAGGNTIYF

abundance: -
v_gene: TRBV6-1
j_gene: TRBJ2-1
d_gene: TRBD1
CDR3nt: TGTGCCAGCAGTGAGCTCCAGGGGGCTGCCTACAATGAGCAGTTCTTC
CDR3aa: CASSELQGAAYNEQFF

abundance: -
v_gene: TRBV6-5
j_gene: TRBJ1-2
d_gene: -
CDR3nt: TGTGCCAGCAGTTATCCAATGGGGGCGCGAAACTATGGCTACACCTTC
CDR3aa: CASSYPMGARNYGYTF

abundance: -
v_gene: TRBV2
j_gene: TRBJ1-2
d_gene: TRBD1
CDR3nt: TGTGCCAGCAGTGATTCCTCTATCGGGACAGGGGAGGACTATGGCTACACCTTC
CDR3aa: CASSDSSIGTGEDYGYTF

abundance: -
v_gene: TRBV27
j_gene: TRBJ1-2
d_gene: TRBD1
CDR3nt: TGTGCCAGCAGTACAGGGGGCCGGGGCTACACCTTC
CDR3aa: CASSTGGRGYTF

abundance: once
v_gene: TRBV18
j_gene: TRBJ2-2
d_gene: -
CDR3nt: TGTGCCAGCTCAATTTCACCGCACCCAGGGGCCATATTTGGGGAGCTGTTTTTT
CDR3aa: CASSISPHPGAIFGELFF

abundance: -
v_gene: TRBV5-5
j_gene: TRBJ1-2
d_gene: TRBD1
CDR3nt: TGTGCCAGCAGCTGGGACAGGGGCGGCTATGGCTACACCTTC
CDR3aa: CASSWDRGGYGYTF